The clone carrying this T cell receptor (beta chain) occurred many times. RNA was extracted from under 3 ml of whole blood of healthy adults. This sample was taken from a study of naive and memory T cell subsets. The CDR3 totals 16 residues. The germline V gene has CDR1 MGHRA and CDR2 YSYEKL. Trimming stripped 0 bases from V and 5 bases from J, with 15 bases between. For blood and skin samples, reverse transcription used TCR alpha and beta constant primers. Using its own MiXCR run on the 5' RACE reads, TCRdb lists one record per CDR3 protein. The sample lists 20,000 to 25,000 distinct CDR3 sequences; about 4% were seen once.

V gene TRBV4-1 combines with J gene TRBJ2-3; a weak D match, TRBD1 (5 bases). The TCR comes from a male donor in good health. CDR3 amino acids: CASSQESQGSVDTQYF. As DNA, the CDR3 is TGCGCCAGCAGCCAAGAATCCCAGGGTTCTGTAGATACGCAGTATTTT.